A single sample is the source of the 24 T cell receptor beta chains below, sequenced in a study of blood T cells in healthy people across ages. A second PCR of roughly 7 to 11 cycles used a sample-barcoded 5' primer and a J-beta primer mix. TCRdb ran MiXCR on the 5' RACE reads and lists one entry per CDR3 protein. The table shows roughly 2 million distinct CDR3 sequences, with roughly 50% occurring only once. The sample consisted of blood. These receptors all come from a woman in her thirties or forties in good health.

The chain carries TRBV20-1 and TRBJ2-5; TRBD2 aligns across 8 bases. Germline lookup yields CDR1 DFQATT and CDR2 SNEGSKA (reference sequence). The CDR3 sequence is 15 residues long. J was trimmed by 2 bases and V by 6 bases; bases with no gene match: 11. The chain's CDR3 is CSAGGLAGTQETQYF. In DNA form, the CDR3 reads TGCAGTGCGGGAGGACTAGCCGGTACTCAAGAGACCCAGTACTTC.

The rearrangement joins TRBV4-3 to TRBJ2-1; D gene ambiguous. The germline V gene encodes CDR1 LGHNA and CDR2 YSLEER. This CDR3 is built from 16 residues. V dropped 0 bases and J dropped 0 bases, with 9 bases sitting between them. The CDR3 region is CASSQDPPSSYNEQFF. In DNA form, the CDR3 reads TGCGCCAGCAGCCAAGATCCCCCAAGCTCCTACAATGAGCAGTTCTTC.

This chain uses TRBV12-3 or TRBV12-4 with TRBJ2-6; D not resolved. The CDR3 extends over 14 amino acids. The V gene lost 8 bases and the J gene lost 0 bases, with 8 bases spanning the gap. CDR3 DNA sequence: TGTGCCAGCGCCCAATACTCTGGGGCCAACGTCCTGACTTTC. Protein sequence: CASAQYSGANVLTF.

The gene calls are TRBV20-1 and TRBJ2-5; D is uncertain. The CDR3 spans 14 residues. Germline CDR1 reads DFQATT; CDR2 reads SNEGSKA (reference sequence). V shed 3 bases and J shed 3 bases, with 14 bases lying between them. The CDR3 DNA is TGCAGTGCTAGCCACTTTTCCCGGAAAGAGACCCAGTACTTC. Translating gives CSASHFSRKETQYF.

CDR3 bases: TGCGCCAGCAGCCGCCTGGGGGAAAATGAGCAGTTCTTC. The encoded protein is CASSRLGENEQFF. This sequence joins TRBV4-3 and TRBJ2-1, with D tentatively TRBD1 or TRBD2 (5 bases each). Germline V gene sequence: CDR1 LGHNA, CDR2 YSLEER. The CDR3 is made up of 13 amino acids. V lost 4 bases, J lost 7 bases, and 11 bases lay in between.

This clonotype was detected a few times. The CDR3 coding sequence is TGTGCCAGCAGCCTCGGGATGAGCGGGGGTCAAGAGACCCAGTACTTC. The encoded protein is CASSLGMSGGQETQYF. The chain joins TRBV7-2 to TRBJ2-5; 8 positions match TRBD2. Germline assignment: CDR1 SGHTA and CDR2 FQGNSA. The V segment lost 5 bases and the J segment 2 bases; nucleotides outside the gene matches: 10. The CDR3 totals 16 residues.

In this sample, this clonotype turned up many times. The V and J genes are TRBV5-1 and TRBJ2-7; D is unclear. Germline V lookup: CDR1 SGHRS, CDR2 YFSETQ. CDR3 size: 14 residues. V lost 1 base and J 0 bases, leaving 8 bases between the germline ends. The CDR3 is CASSLKGSSYEQYF. In nucleotides, the CDR3 is TGCGCCAGCAGCTTGAAGGGCAGCTCCTACGAGCAGTACTTC.

As DNA, the CDR3 is TGCAGTGCTACCCTGGCAGAGAAGAATGAAAAACTGTTTTTT. Translation gives CSATLAEKNEKLFF. The chain has TRBV20-1 and TRBJ1-4; D gene uncertain. The CDR3 has 14 amino acids. CDR1 and CDR2 (germline): DFQATT, SNEGSKA (reference sequence). Trimming took 4 bases from V and 5 from J, leaving 14 bases between them.

This clonotype was recorded once. This chain uses TRBV9 with TRBJ2-3; D is ambiguous. Trimming shortened V by 4 bases and J by 2 bases, and 17 bases separated the two germline ends. This CDR3 comprises 16 residues. Germline V gene lookup returns CDR1 SGDLS and CDR2 YYNGEE. The CDR3 DNA is TGTGCCAGCAGCCCCCGCCCCTCGCCACCCACAGATACGCAGTATTTT. Protein sequence: CASSPRPSPPTDTQYF.

This clonotype was seen a few times. The chain joins TRBV20-1 to TRBJ2-5, with unresolved D. The CDR3 is 16 amino acids. V lost 2 bases to trimming and J lost 1 base, with 17 bases between them. Germline loops: CDR1 DFQATT, CDR2 SNEGSKA (reference sequence). Here the CDR3 DNA reads TGCAGTGCTAGACCGCAACGCCACACCAGCCAAGAGACCCAGTACTTC. Translation: CSARPQRHTSQETQYF.

This clonotype was counted between two and nine times. The chain combines TRBV3-1 with TRBJ2-5; possibly TRBD1 for D (6 bases). This CDR3 is 16 amino acids long. Per the germline V gene, CDR1 is LGHDT and CDR2 is YNNKEL (reference sequence). Trimming removed 5 bases at V and 0 bases at J, with 16 bases between. CDR3 amino acids: CASSEYRAEYQETQYF. CDR3 bases: TGTGCCAGCAGCGAATACAGGGCTGAATACCAAGAGACCCAGTACTTC.

The gene calls are TRBV10-2 and TRBJ2-3, with D perhaps assigned TRBD1 or TRBD2 (5 bases each). V was clipped by 5 bases and J by 2 bases, with 17 bases between them. Germline V CDR1 and CDR2: WSHSY, SAAADI. There are 16 residues in the CDR3. The CDR3: CASSPYEGIPTDTQYF. CDR3 in DNA: TGCGCCAGCAGTCCCTATGAGGGGATACCCACAGATACGCAGTATTTT.

J is TRBJ2-1 and V is TRBV15; D is uncertain. In germline, CDR1 is LNHNV, CDR2 YYDKDF (reference sequence). The CDR3 has 14 residues. V lost 2 bases, J lost 5 bases, and 10 bases lay in between. The CDR3 nucleotides read TGTGCCACCAGCAGACCCTCCGAGCACAATGAGCAGTTCTTC. It translates to CATSRPSEHNEQFF.

The chain combines TRBV7-2 with TRBJ2-3; 11 nucleotides align to TRBD2. Looked up from germline, CDR1 is SGHTA and CDR2 is FQGNSA. The CDR3 has 17 residues. Trimming removed 3 bases from V and 2 bases from J; junction bases left unmatched: 7. CDR3 residues: CASSLSSGGTSTDTQYF. In DNA, the CDR3 is TGTGCCAGCAGCTTGTCTAGCGGGGGGACATCCACAGATACGCAGTATTTT.

The chain employs TRBV11-2 and TRBJ2-3; D perhaps matches TRBD2 (5 bases). Trimming cost V 2 bases and J 2 bases, with 14 bases left between them. There are 16 residues in the CDR3. From germline, CDR1 is SGHAT and CDR2 FQNNGV. The CDR3, as DNA: TGTGCCAGCAGCTTATGGCCAAGGAGGTTCACAGATACGCAGTATTTT. Translation gives CASSLWPRRFTDTQYF.

The chain links TRBV25-1 to TRBJ2-4; 8 nucleotides align to TRBD1. V gave up 5 bases and J gave up 13 bases; unmatched junction bases: 16. Germline V gives CDR1 MGHDK, CDR2 SYGVNS. The CDR3 covers 15 residues. DNA of the CDR3: TGTGCCAGCAGTAGCCTGACAGGGGTTAGGGGTGAGCAGTACTTC. Its translation: CASSSLTGVRGEQYF.

The V gene is TRBV28, the J gene TRBJ2-4; tentatively, D is TRBD1 (5 bases). V lost 5 bases, J lost 3 bases, and 23 bases lay in between. The CDR3 sequence is 18 residues long. The germline CDR1 and CDR2 sequences are MDHEN and SYDVKM. This CDR3 reads CASSPNRSRGAGKNIQYF. CDR3 bases: TGTGCCAGCAGTCCAAACCGGAGTCGTGGGGCAGGCAAAAACATTCAGTACTTC.

The genes are TRBV7-2 and TRBJ2-7, with 7 positions matching TRBD1. With the DNA end fitting TRBJ2-5 better, the J assignment may be wrong. Germline lookup yields CDR1 SGHTA and CDR2 FQGNSA. The CDR3 loop spans 14 amino acids. CDR3 nucleotides: TGTGCCAGCAGCTTAGAAGGGGGCGGGGAGACCCAGTACTTC. Translated: CASSLEGGGETQYF.

In this sample, this clonotype turned up a few times. This chain uses TRBV12-3 or TRBV12-4 with TRBJ2-7, with TRBD1 matching 10 bases. The J segment lost 2 bases and the V segment lost 4 bases, leaving 11 bases of the junction unmatched. The CDR3 spans 17 residues. CDR3 nucleotide sequence: TGTGCCAGCAGTTCGGATAGGACAGGGGGGAAGACCTACGAGCAGTACTTC. It translates to CASSSDRTGGKTYEQYF.

The chain joins TRBV9 to TRBJ1-5; D is uncertain. Germline V lookup: CDR1 SGDLS, CDR2 YYNGEE. V was trimmed by 3 bases and J by 2 bases, leaving 9 bases between them. This CDR3 comprises 14 residues. The CDR3 coding sequence is TGTGCCAGCAGCGAGAATCAGGGCAATCAGCCCCAGCATTTT. Its protein is CASSENQGNQPQHF.

The rearrangement joins TRBV6-5 to TRBJ1-1; possible D gene TRBD1, 5 bases. Germline lookup yields CDR1 MNHEY and CDR2 SVGAGI. The ends were cut back, 1 base at V and 4 bases at J, with 16 bases in the middle. The CDR3 contains 16 residues. CDR3 in DNA: TGTGCCAGCAGTTACTTGCCGGGGGGTGGGAGCACTGAAGCTTTCTTT. It codes for CASSYLPGGGSTEAFF.

V and J are TRBV27 and TRBJ1-2, with D perhaps TRBD1 (5 bases). The CDR3 loop spans 15 amino acids. Germline-derived CDR1 and CDR2 are MNHEY and SMNVEV (reference sequence). The ends were cut back, 4 bases at V and 4 bases at J, with 16 bases in the middle. CDR3 DNA sequence: TGTGCCAGCAGTTGCCAAGGGGCAGGTGTCTATGGCTACACCTTC. Translation: CASSCQGAGVYGYTF.

Concerning this clonotype itself: At one of its ends the junction is not consistent with the germline gene, which may arise from a read error. This chain uses TRBV11-2 with TRBJ2-3; a weak D match, TRBD1 (5 bases). The CDR3 has 16 amino acids. Looked up from germline, CDR1 is SGHAT and CDR2 is FQNNGV. CDR3 region: CASSLDARVLTDTQYF. Written as DNA, the CDR3 is TGTGCCAGCAGCTTAGATGCCAGGGTCTTAACAGACACGCAGTATTTT.

The V call is TRBV7-9, the J call TRBJ1-6; D gene unclear. V lost 5 bases and J lost 10, with 18 bases in between. This CDR3 comprises 15 residues. Germline-derived CDR1 and CDR2 are SEHNR and FQNEAQ (reference sequence). The CDR3 loop reads CASSPPGESSSPLHF. The CDR3 DNA sequence: TGTGCCAGCAGCCCCCCTGGGGAGTCGAGCTCACCCCTCCACTTT.